This T cell receptor (beta chain) was profiled in a study of blood T cell repertoires in COVID-19. Study in general: Spain, Italy and the United States supplied samples that represented acute and convalescent COVID-19. PBMCs, B-cell-depleted T cells, or T cells were the source of the cDNA or gDNA that made up the material.

Trimming pared 2 bases from V and 2 bases from J, leaving 9 bases between. Germline CDR1 and CDR2: GTSNPN and SVGIG (reference sequence). This CDR3 contains 13 residues. In the authors' methods: The assay estimated nucleated cells by amplifying reference gene primers. Repertoires were generated with immunoSEQ multiplex PCR, while TCRdb's copy carries only in-frame clones and drops some. D and trimming were read from the DNA, whereas the V and J calls and clone size are those reported in that table. The sample holds roughly 160,000 clones, roughly four fifths seen once. Sequenced material: peripheral blood. This TCR derives from a woman of 80 years or more with acute or convalescent COVID-19. The chain combines TRBV30 with TRBJ1-1; D is uncertain. In DNA, the CDR3 is TGTGCCTGGAGTAGTGAAAGCAACACTGAAGCTTTCTTT. Its protein product is CAWSSESNTEAFF.